One sample yielded the 4 T cell receptor beta chains listed below, sequenced in a study of cytomegalovirus exposure and HLA in healthy donors. PCR involved 60 Vbeta and 13 Jbeta primers. The assay was immunoSEQ multiplex PCR, and TCRdb's table has in-frame clones only and misses some. This table holds under 200,000 clones, over 80% found once. Sequencing input: PBMCs. The receptors were sampled from a woman between 50 and 59 years old in good health and CMV-seropositive.

The V gene is TRBV7-2, the J gene TRBJ1-2; 7 positions match TRBD1. Germline-derived CDR1 and CDR2 are SGHTA and FQGNSA. V gave up 5 bases and J gave up 8 bases; unmatched junction bases: 5. This CDR3 comprises 12 residues. CDR3 amino acids: CASSGDRVGYTF. DNA of the CDR3: TGTGCCAGCAGCGGCGACAGGGTCGGCTACACCTTC.

V and J are TRBV28 and TRBJ2-5; D unresolved. This CDR3 is built from 15 residues. Germline V gene lookup returns CDR1 MDHEN and CDR2 SYDVKM. Deletions cut 2 bases from V and 11 bases from J, with 21 bases between. As DNA, the CDR3 is TGTGCCAGCAGTTTAGACGGAAATATTGGGCAGAGACAGTACTTC. Translated, it gives CASSLDGNIGQRQYF. Full variable domain (outside the CDR3, taken from reference TRBV28 and TRBJ2-5): DVKVTQSSRYLVKRTGEKVFLECVQDMDHENMFWYRQDPGLGLRLIYFSYDVKMKEKGDIPEGYSVSREKKERFSLILESASTNQTSMYLCASSLDGNIGQRQYFGPGTRLLVL.

A remark on this clone: Other DNA sequences in this sample translate to the same CDR3. This chain uses TRBV11-2 with TRBJ2-5; no clear D. Germline lookup yields CDR1 SGHAT and CDR2 FQNNGV. V lost 1 base and J lost 2, with 5 bases in between. CDR3 length: 13 amino acids. The DNA for the CDR3 is TGTGCCAGCAGCTTAGTACAGCAAGAGACCCAGTACTTC. Translated: CASSLVQQETQYF.

Turning to this clone: The junction differs from germline at one of its ends, possibly a read error. The rearrangement links TRBV7-9 to TRBJ1-1; a weak D match, TRBD1 (5 bases). Germline assignment: CDR1 SEHNR and CDR2 FQNEAQ (reference sequence). This CDR3 spans 16 amino acids. DNA for the CDR3: TGTTCCAGCAGCCGACGGGCGGGGCCCTTGAACACTGAAGCTTTCTTT. This encodes CSSSRRAGPLNTEAFF.